The T cell receptor (beta chain) under discussion was sequenced for a study of spatial heterogeneity in lung cancer. Findings of the study overall: How many expanded intratumoral alpha and beta TCRs were present tracked the tumor mutation count, which was a count of nonsynonymous mutations.

This clonotype appeared many times. What it recognizes is unknown. This beta chain appears as a stray read in a library generated for alpha chains; its size is not informative. Germline V gives CDR1 KGHSH, CDR2 LQKENI. V dropped 2 bases and J dropped 4 bases, with 2 bases sitting between them. The CDR3 is 11 residues long. Every TCR cDNA molecule bore its own unique molecular identifier. TCRdb fed the 5' RACE reads into MiXCR, producing one record per CDR3 protein. This table has approximately 15,000 distinct CDR3 sequences, 6.2% appearing once. Time point specified: sample taken at primary tumor resection. Tumor, nontumor lung or frozen PBMC supplied whole RNA, sequenced without sorting.

This sample comprised lung tumor tissue, obtained at surgery. The gene calls are TRBV18 and TRBJ2-5; D ambiguous. The sequence came from a male donor with early-stage non-small cell lung cancer. CDR3: CASSPGETQYF. CDR3 DNA sequence: TGTGCCAGCTCACCAGGAGAGACCCAGTACTTC.